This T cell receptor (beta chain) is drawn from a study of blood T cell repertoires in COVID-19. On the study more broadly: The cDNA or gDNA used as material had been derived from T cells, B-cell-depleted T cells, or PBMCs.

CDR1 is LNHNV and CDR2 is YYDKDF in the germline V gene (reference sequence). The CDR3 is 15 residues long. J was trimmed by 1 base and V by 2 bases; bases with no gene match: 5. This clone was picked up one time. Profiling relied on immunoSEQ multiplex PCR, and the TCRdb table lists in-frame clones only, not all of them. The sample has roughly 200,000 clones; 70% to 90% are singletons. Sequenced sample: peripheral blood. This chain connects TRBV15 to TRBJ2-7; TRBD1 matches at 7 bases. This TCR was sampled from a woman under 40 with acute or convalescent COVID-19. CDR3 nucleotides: TGTGCCACCAGCAGACCGGGACAGCGATCCTACGAGCAGTACTTC. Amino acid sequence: CATSRPGQRSYEQYF.